This T cell receptor (beta chain) came from a study of cytomegalovirus exposure and HLA in healthy donors. General study findings and limits: A missense variant in DCLRE1C was later tied to TCR beta V- and J-gene trimming. DRB1 showed the most TCR associations and HLA-C the fewest in a later analysis, as rates varied by HLA locus. The study carried out a later analysis of TCR beta sequences. It associated approximately 15,000 of them with specific HLA alleles at a false discovery rate of 0.05. Reportedly, fewer N-insertions than the roughly 690-donor mean appeared in an Asian-associated ancestry cluster in a later analysis.

Germline-derived CDR1 and CDR2 are MNHEY and SMNVEV (reference sequence). The V gene lost 3 bases and the J gene lost 2 bases, with 7 bases spanning the gap. The CDR3 sequence is 13 residues long. This clone was observed once. No antigen is known for it. The PCR made use of 60 Vbeta and 13 Jbeta primers. Measured with immunoSEQ multiplex PCR; TCRdb has only the in-frame clones, and not every one. The data show some 81,000 clones, 73% seen once. The chain employs TRBV27 and TRBJ1-2, with D possibly matching TRBD1 (5 bases). The sequencing input was PBMCs. This TCR derives from a woman aged 40 to 50 in good health and CMV-seropositive. The CDR3 spells CASSLQGNYGYTF. CDR3 nucleotides: TGTGCCAGCAGTTTGCAGGGAAACTATGGCTACACCTTC.